This T cell receptor (beta chain) was documented in a study of blood T cells in healthy people across ages. There are 14 residues in the CDR3. CDR1 is SGHAT, CDR2 FQDESV, per germline (reference sequence). In terms of origin and age, donors were healthy Caucasian individuals from Russia aged about 6 to 95. Then a second PCR, running about 6 to 11 cycles, was carried out with a sample-barcoded 5' primer and a J-beta primer mix. Each cDNA molecule, via a template-switch adaptor with 12 random nucleotides, was tagged. Every sample returned 2.5 million or more CDR3-containing paired-end reads. From the 5' RACE reads, TCRdb called clonotypes with MiXCR, one entry per CDR3 protein. There are 780,000 or so distinct CDR3 sequences in the sample; about 53% occur only once, and around 40% lies in the top ten. Many counts were recorded for this clonotype. Compared with germline, one end of the junction differs, possibly owing to a read error.

Material: blood. The clonotype comes from an elderly man in good health. This chain connects TRBV11-1 to TRBJ2-1; 10 bases agree with TRBD1. CDR3 amino acids: CASSSRTGGNEQFF. CDR3 DNA: TGCGCCAGCAGCTCGCGGACAGGGGGCAATGAGCAGTTCTTC.